This T cell receptor (beta chain) was recovered during a study of blood T cell repertoires in COVID-19. Study as a whole: The United States, Italy and Spain provided the acute and convalescent COVID-19 samples.

V was cut by 9 bases and J by 2 bases, with 11 bases left in between. The germline gives CDR1 SGHAT, CDR2 FQNNGV. The CDR3 extends over 14 amino acids. Methods used by the authors: Using reference gene primer amplification, nucleated cell counts were estimated. The repertoire was sequenced with immunoSEQ multiplex PCR; TCRdb's copy has only in-frame clones and lacks some. V, J and clone size are those of that table, while D and trimming were read from the DNA. The sample consists of fewer than 350,000 clones, roughly nine tenths of them appearing once. The receptor comes from a woman under 40 with COVID-19, enrolled during active disease. The sample taken for sequencing was peripheral blood. The chain combines TRBV11-2 with TRBJ2-6; tentative D call: TRBD2 (6 bases). The CDR3 loop is CASGGSPGANVLTF. Written as DNA, the CDR3 is TGTGCCAGTGGGGGGAGTCCTGGGGCCAACGTCCTGACTTTC.